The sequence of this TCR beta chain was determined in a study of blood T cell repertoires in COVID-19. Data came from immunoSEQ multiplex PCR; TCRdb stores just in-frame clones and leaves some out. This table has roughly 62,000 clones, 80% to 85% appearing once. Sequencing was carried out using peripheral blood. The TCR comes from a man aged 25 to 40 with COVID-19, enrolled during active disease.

CDR3 sequence (DNA): TGTGCCAGCAGTGAGCAAGACTTATCTGGGGCCAACGTCCTGACTTTC. Residues: CASSEQDLSGANVLTF. This sequence joins TRBV6-1 and TRBJ2-6; D not resolved. This CDR3 contains 16 residues. Trimming pared 3 bases from V and 1 base from J, leaving 10 bases between. CDR1 is MNHNS, CDR2 SASEGT, per germline.